This T cell receptor beta chain was recovered during a study of cytomegalovirus exposure and HLA in healthy donors. Study conclusions and caveats: Associated with cytomegalovirus, according to the listing, were around 160 TCR beta chains. In a later analysis, HLA-associated beta chains showed higher expansion and lower generation probabilities than comparable chains. Presence/absence analyses took donor sequencing depth as roughly uniform.

Primers for the PCR totalled 60 Vbeta and 13 Jbeta. The data were produced by immunoSEQ multiplex PCR, yet TCRdb's version contains in-frame clones alone and is incomplete. The profile covers some 130,000 clones, with approximately 74% appearing a single time and roughly 7.5% taken by the ten largest. From germline, CDR1 is ENHRY and CDR2 SYGVKD. V lost 7 bases, J lost 0 bases, and 16 bases lay in between. The CDR3 sequence is 16 residues long. Healthy bone marrow donors made up the donor group. Turning to this clone: The antigen is unknown.

The J gene is TRBJ2-1, the V gene TRBV10-3; the D gene is possibly TRBD1 (6 bases). Sequencing input: PBMCs. The TCR sequence derives from a male donor in good health and CMV-seronegative. The CDR3 coding sequence is TGTGCCATCACCACGGACAGCCTGAGCTCCTACAATGAGCAGTTCTTC. Amino acid sequence: CAITTDSLSSYNEQFF.